Below, 31 T cell receptor beta chains from the same sample are listed, as sequenced in a study of cytomegalovirus exposure and HLA in healthy donors. Sequenced by immunoSEQ multiplex PCR; TCRdb stores in-frame clones only, minus some. Of some 210,000 clones in the sample, over 65% were seen once. The material sequenced was PBMCs. Receptors originate from a woman aged 18-29 years in good health and CMV-seronegative.

The chain combines TRBV7-9 with TRBJ1-1; no reliable D call. Germline CDR1 is SEHNR and CDR2 is FQNEAQ (reference sequence). V lost 4 bases, J lost 2 bases, and 14 bases lay in between. This CDR3 comprises 15 residues. For the CDR3, the DNA is TGTGCCAGCAGCTCCCCCCGGGCCGTCAACACTGAAGCTTTCTTT. Translated: CASSSPRAVNTEAFF.

This clone was observed a handful of times. This CDR3 is CASSEGTSGLTGELFF. DNA for the CDR3: TGTGCCAGCAGCGAAGGGACTAGCGGACTTACCGGGGAGCTGTTTTTT. This chain joins TRBV7-9 and TRBJ2-2; 11 bases line up with TRBD2. Trimming took 5 bases from V and 5 from J; bases not matched to a gene: 7. Germline V gene sequence: CDR1 SEHNR, CDR2 FQNEAQ (reference sequence). The CDR3 loop spans 16 amino acids. Complete variable domain (other parts from reference TRBV7-9 and TRBJ2-2): DTGVSQNPRHKITKRGQNVTFRCDPISEHNRLYWYRQTLGQGPEFLTYFQNEAQLEKSRLLSDRFSAERPKGSFSTLEIQRTEQGDSAMYLCASSEGTSGLTGELFFGEGSRLTVL.

The chain uses TRBV30 and TRBJ2-3; D not certain. CDR3 length equals 11 residues. Germline V gives CDR1 GTSNPN, CDR2 SVGIG (reference sequence). The V and J ends lost 5 bases and 0 bases respectively, with 3 bases between them. The CDR3 region has the DNA TGTGCCTGGGCTAGCACAGATACGCAGTATTTT. It is translated as CAWASTDTQYF.

The chain recombines TRBV6-1 with TRBJ1-2; a possible D gene is TRBD1 (6 bases). The CDR3 is 15 amino acids. Trimming left V 0 bases short and J 4 bases short, with 12 bases between. Germline-derived CDR1 and CDR2 are MNHNS and SASEGT. CDR3 protein: CASSEAGRGAYGYTF. The CDR3 nucleotides read TGTGCCAGCAGTGAAGCCGGCAGGGGAGCCTATGGCTACACCTTC.

The chain links TRBV25-1 to TRBJ2-1, with TRBD1 matching over 10 bases. Per the germline V gene, CDR1 is MGHDK and CDR2 is SYGVNS. With 8 bases clipped from V and 6 bases from J, the junction kept 4 bases outside the gene matches. The CDR3 consists of 13 residues. The CDR3 here is CASHGDRGNEQFF. The CDR3 DNA sequence: TGTGCCAGCCATGGGGACAGGGGCAATGAGCAGTTCTTC.

The V call is TRBV5-1, the J call TRBJ1-3; perhaps TRBD1 as D (6 bases). Germline values: CDR1 SGHRS, CDR2 YFSETQ. The CDR3 covers 15 residues. V was shortened by 3 bases and J by 0 bases, with 10 bases between the two germline ends. The CDR3 reads CASSWTASSGNTIYF. The CDR3 nucleotides read TGCGCCAGCAGCTGGACAGCGAGCTCTGGAAACACCATATATTTT.

The chain is built from TRBV5-1 and TRBJ2-1, with 9 positions matching TRBD2. From germline, CDR1 is SGHRS and CDR2 YFSETQ. J was trimmed by 7 bases and V by 0 bases; bases with no gene match: 5. The CDR3 is 15 amino acids. The CDR3 protein is CASSLVASGDNEQFF. The CDR3 nucleotides are TGCGCCAGCAGCTTGGTCGCTAGCGGGGATAATGAGCAGTTCTTC.

Only one count was recorded for this clone. The chain is built from TRBV30 and TRBJ1-2; tentatively, D is TRBD1 (6 bases). This CDR3 comprises 12 residues. The V gene lost 4 bases and the J gene lost 7 bases, with 13 bases spanning the gap. Germline V gives CDR1 GTSNPN, CDR2 SVGIG (reference sequence). This chain's CDR3 is CAWNLGARGYTF. The CDR3, as DNA: TGTGCCTGGAACCTGGGGGCGCGTGGCTACACCTTC.

This clone has just a few counts. The V gene is TRBV2, the J gene TRBJ2-7; possibly TRBD2 for D (6 bases). V lost 2 bases, J lost 0 bases, and 11 bases lay in between. The CDR3 has 15 residues. The germline V gene encodes CDR1 SNHLY and CDR2 FYNNEI. The CDR3 is CASSELGGLSYEQYF. DNA of the CDR3: TGTGCCAGCAGTGAACTCGGGGGTCTCTCCTACGAGCAGTACTTC.

The chain joins TRBV15 to TRBJ2-1, with D tentatively TRBD2 (6 bases). CDR3 length: 13 residues. Trimming stripped 6 bases from V and 3 bases from J, with 9 bases between. The germline CDR1 and CDR2 sequences are LNHNV and YYDKDF (reference sequence). Here the CDR3 reads CATSTGDYNEQFF. CDR3 DNA sequence: TGTGCCACCAGTACGGGAGACTACAATGAGCAGTTCTTC.

This rearrangement joins TRBV5-1 to TRBJ2-7, with a weak D call TRBD2 (6 bases). CDR3 length: 13 residues. CDR1 is SGHRS, CDR2 YFSETQ, per germline. Trimming shortened V by 5 bases and J by 1 base, and 10 bases separated the two germline ends. CDR3 protein: CASSSGGSYEQYF. The CDR3 region has the DNA TGCGCCAGCAGTTCCGGGGGATCCTACGAGCAGTACTTC.

This clone was detected only once. This chain links TRBV6-1 with TRBJ1-4; 7 bases match TRBD1. Trimming at V came to 2 bases and at J to 5 bases, leaving 5 bases not matched to a gene. The CDR3 is made up of 15 amino acids. Per germline, CDR1 MNHNS and CDR2 SASEGT. The CDR3 nucleotides read TGTGCCAGCAGTGAAAGGGACAGAGAAAATGAAAAACTGTTTTTT. This sequence encodes CASSERDRENEKLFF.

V usage is TRBV6-6 and J usage is TRBJ2-7; D may be TRBD1 or TRBD2 (6 bases each). This CDR3 spans 13 amino acids. Germline loops: CDR1 MNHNY, CDR2 SVGAGI (reference sequence). V lost 4 bases, J lost 7 bases, and 14 bases lay in between. CDR3 sequence reads: CASSSDRRGEQYF. The DNA for the CDR3 is TGTGCCAGCAGTTCAGACAGGCGGGGTGAGCAGTACTTC.

The gene calls are TRBV11-2 and TRBJ1-6, with D maybe TRBD1 (5 bases). The CDR3 is 14 amino acids. Germline CDR1 is SGHAT and CDR2 is FQNNGV. Trimming left V 6 bases short and J 9 bases short, with 15 bases between. The CDR3 sequence: CASSSGTRISPLHF. Written as DNA, the CDR3 is TGTGCCAGCAGTTCCGGGACTCGTATTTCACCCCTCCACTTT.

The chain joins TRBV6-6 to TRBJ2-1; TRBD2 agrees at 8 bases. Trimming cost V 8 bases and J 1 base; bases outside gene matches: 1. The CDR3 runs 13 residues. Germline lookup yields CDR1 MNHNY and CDR2 SVGAGI (reference sequence). The CDR3 DNA follows: TGTGCCAGCTCTAGCGGGTCCTACAATGAGCAGTTCTTC. This encodes CASSSGSYNEQFF.

This chain connects TRBV6-5 to TRBJ2-7; 7 bases are shared with TRBD1. CDR3 length: 12 residues. Unmatched junction bases numbered 5, after V lost 6 bases and J lost 6 bases. From germline, CDR1 is MNHEY and CDR2 SVGAGI. The CDR3 nucleotides read TGTGCCAGCAGAGGACAGGTTGGCGAGCAGTACTTC. Amino acids: CASRGQVGEQYF.

A few counts support this clone. The chain combines TRBV7-3 with TRBJ1-2, with 9 bases that match TRBD1. This CDR3 has 13 residues. J lost 7 bases, V lost 5 bases, and 5 bases had no gene match. Per the germline V gene, CDR1 is SGHTA and CDR2 is FQGTGA. CDR3 sequence reads: CASSATGGIGYTF. CDR3 coding DNA: TGTGCCAGCAGCGCGACAGGGGGTATTGGCTACACCTTC.

The DNA of the CDR3 is TGCGCCAGCAGCTTGGAGGCCCGGGGCTCTGCTGAAGCTTTCTTT. Translating it yields CASSLEARGSAEAFF. The V and J genes are TRBV5-1 and TRBJ1-1; D might be TRBD1 (5 bases). This CDR3 region has 15 residues. Germline assignment: CDR1 SGHRS and CDR2 YFSETQ. Trimming stripped 0 bases from V and 6 bases from J, with 15 bases between.

V is TRBV27 and J is TRBJ2-3; 9 bases line up with TRBD2. With 5 bases clipped from V and 2 bases from J, the junction kept 14 bases outside the gene matches. Looked up from germline, CDR1 is MNHEY and CDR2 is SMNVEV (reference sequence). This CDR3 is 18 amino acids long. The CDR3 here is CASSLRGELAGLTDTQYF. The CDR3 DNA reads as TGTGCCAGCAGTCTCCGCGGTGAGCTAGCGGGACTCACAGATACGCAGTATTTT.

V usage is TRBV6-1 and J usage is TRBJ1-2, with D perhaps matching TRBD1 (6 bases). V lost 2 bases and J lost 3, with 19 bases in between. This CDR3 is 17 amino acids long. Germline CDR1 MNHNS, CDR2 SASEGT. The CDR3 coding sequence is TGTGCCAGCAGTGAACCACCCTTCTCGGACAGCCACTATGGCTACACCTTC. Encoded protein: CASSEPPFSDSHYGYTF.

The chain carries TRBV1 and TRBJ2-1; the table gives TRBD2 as D, unverified against the DNA. TRBV1 corresponds to a pseudogene. The CDR3 has 14 amino acids. The CDR3 DNA sequence: TGCACCCATCTCCTAGCGGGAGCTAGTAATGAGCAGTTCTTC. Protein product: CTHLLAGASNEQFF.

This chain connects TRBV6-1 to TRBJ2-7, with TRBD1 as a possible D gene (5 bases). Per germline, CDR1 MNHNS and CDR2 SASEGT. This CDR3 has 15 amino acids. V was shortened by 6 bases and J by 0 bases, with 15 bases between the two germline ends. The chain's CDR3 is CASSSQAERSYEQYF. Here the CDR3 DNA reads TGTGCCAGCAGCTCACAGGCTGAGCGCTCCTACGAGCAGTACTTC.

The V call is TRBV10-3, the J call TRBJ2-7; TRBD2 agrees at 7 bases. The CDR3 extends over 14 amino acids. Germline V gene data show CDR1 as ENHRY and CDR2 as SYGVKD. With 0 bases clipped from V and 3 bases from J, the junction kept 2 bases outside the gene matches. The CDR3 DNA reads TGTGCCATCAGTGAGTCCGGGGGGAGCTACGAGCAGTACTTC. Translating it yields CAISESGGSYEQYF.

This sequence joins TRBV27 and TRBJ2-3, with D unclear. The CDR3 consists of 12 residues. Germline V gene data show CDR1 as MNHEY and CDR2 as SMNVEV (reference sequence). Trimming removed 5 bases from V and 2 bases from J, with 5 bases in between. The CDR3 loop is CASSLDTDTQYF. For the CDR3, the DNA is TGTGCCAGCAGTCTAGACACAGATACGCAGTATTTT.

J is TRBJ2-5 and V is TRBV9; TRBD2 matches 7 bases. There are 20 residues in the CDR3. V was pared by 4 bases and J by 9 bases, with 30 bases of the junction left unmatched. Germline-derived CDR1 and CDR2 are SGDLS and YYNGEE. The CDR3 nucleotides are TGTGCCAGCAGCAAGGGGTGGGTATGGCTGAGGCTAGCGGTTGAGGGAGCCCAGTACTTC. Amino acids: CASSKGWVWLRLAVEGAQYF.

In this sample, this clone turned up a few times. The gene calls are TRBV5-6 and TRBJ1-1; D is undetermined. The CDR3 length is 14 residues. Trimming pared 6 bases from V and 3 bases from J, leaving 15 bases between. Looked up from germline, CDR1 is SGHDT and CDR2 is YYEEEE. The CDR3 loop is CASTRLELDTEAFF. In DNA form, the CDR3 reads TGTGCCAGCACCCGATTAGAGTTGGACACTGAAGCTTTCTTT.

CDR3: CASSSNTDLRGGYTF. The CDR3 nucleotides are TGTGCCAGCAGTTCAAATACGGACCTCAGGGGCGGCTACACCTTC. The chain links TRBV28 to TRBJ1-2; perhaps TRBD1 as D (6 bases). V lost 4 bases and J 8 bases, leaving 20 bases between the germline ends. CDR1 MDHEN and CDR2 SYDVKM come from the germline V gene. The CDR3 covers 15 residues.

The chain links TRBV7-9 to TRBJ2-5; D perhaps matches TRBD2 (5 bases). Trimming left V 3 bases short and J 4 bases short, with 12 bases between. Germline V lookup: CDR1 SEHNR, CDR2 FQNEAQ (reference sequence). This CDR3 is built from 14 residues. CDR3 nucleotide sequence: TGTGCCAGCAGCTTTCGAGGGAAGGCAGAGACCCAGTACTTC. The encoded protein is CASSFRGKAETQYF.

This chain links TRBV13 with TRBJ1-4; 7 nucleotides agree with TRBD1. The germline V gene encodes CDR1 PRHDT and CDR2 FYEKMQ (reference sequence). V lost 5 bases to trimming and J lost 7 bases; unmatched junction nucleotides: 7. The CDR3 totals 14 residues. The CDR3 bases are TGTGCCAGCAGCCAACAGGGGACAACTGAAAAACTGTTTTTT. Translating it yields CASSQQGTTEKLFF.

This clone was counted a single time. A junction end diverges from the germline sequence, so it may reflect a read error. The V and J genes are TRBV27 and TRBJ1-4, with D unresolved. From germline, CDR1 is MNHEY and CDR2 SMNVEV (reference sequence). This CDR3 region has 8 residues. The CDR3 region is CASTEGSF. CDR3 in DNA: TGTGCCAGCACAGAAGGCTCGTTT.

Concerning this clone: Additional DNA sequences in this sample encode the identical CDR3. The chain joins TRBV30 to TRBJ2-7, with TRBD1 matching 7 bases. Per germline, CDR1 GTSNPN and CDR2 SVGIG (reference sequence). The CDR3 extends over 12 amino acids. The J segment lost 4 bases and the V segment lost 0 bases, leaving 0 bases of the junction unmatched. CDR3 region: CAWSVQGYEQYF. Here the CDR3 DNA reads TGTGCCTGGAGTGTACAGGGGTACGAGCAGTACTTC.